This T cell receptor beta chain is from a study of blood T cell repertoires in COVID-19. Turning to the study itself: From the United States, Italy and Spain came samples of acute and convalescent COVID-19. PBMCs, B-cell-depleted T cells, or T cells were the source of the cDNA or gDNA that made up the material.

CDR1 is SEHNR, CDR2 FQNEAQ, per germline (reference sequence). V was clipped by 5 bases and J by 0 bases, with 23 bases between them. This CDR3 spans 19 amino acids. Per the original methods: Reference gene primer amplification in the assay estimated nucleated cell counts. The assay was immunoSEQ multiplex PCR, and TCRdb's table has in-frame clones only and misses some. The V and J calls and clone size were taken over from that table, and D and trimming were inferred from the DNA. This sample carries about 220,000 clones, around 82% of them seen once, and the ten largest clones take roughly 2.4%. The TCR was taken from a woman aged 55-69 years with acute or convalescent COVID-19. V and J are TRBV7-9 and TRBJ1-3; D call uncertain. The sequenced material came from peripheral blood. In DNA, the CDR3 is TGTGCCAGCAGCCGTCCGGGAGGCCGGTCGTTACACTCTGGAAACACCATATATTTT. Its protein is CASSRPGGRSLHSGNTIYF.